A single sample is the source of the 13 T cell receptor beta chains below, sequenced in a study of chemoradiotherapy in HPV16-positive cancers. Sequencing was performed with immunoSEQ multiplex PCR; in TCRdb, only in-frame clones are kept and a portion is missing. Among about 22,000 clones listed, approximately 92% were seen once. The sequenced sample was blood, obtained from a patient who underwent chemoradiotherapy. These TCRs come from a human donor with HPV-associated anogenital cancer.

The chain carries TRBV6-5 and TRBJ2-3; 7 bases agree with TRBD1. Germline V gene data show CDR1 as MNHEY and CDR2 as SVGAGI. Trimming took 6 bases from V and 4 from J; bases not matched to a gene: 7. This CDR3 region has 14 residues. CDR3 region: CASRTAQGADTQYF. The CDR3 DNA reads TGTGCCAGCAGAACGGCGCAGGGGGCAGATACGCAGTATTTT.

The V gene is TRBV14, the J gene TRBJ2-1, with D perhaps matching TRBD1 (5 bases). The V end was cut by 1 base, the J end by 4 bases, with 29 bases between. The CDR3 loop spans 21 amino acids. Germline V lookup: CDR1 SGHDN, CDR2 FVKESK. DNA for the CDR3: TGTGCCAGCAGCCAAGTATCCTGGCGAAACAGGAGACGACATAGTTACAATGAGCAGTTCTTC. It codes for CASSQVSWRNRRRHSYNEQFF.

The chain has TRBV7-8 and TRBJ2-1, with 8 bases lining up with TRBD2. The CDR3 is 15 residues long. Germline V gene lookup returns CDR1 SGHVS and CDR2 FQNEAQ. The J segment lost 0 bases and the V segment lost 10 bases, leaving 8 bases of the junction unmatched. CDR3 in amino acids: CAISRSGSSYNEQFF. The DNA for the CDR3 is TGTGCCATCAGTCGAAGCGGGAGCTCCTACAATGAGCAGTTCTTC.

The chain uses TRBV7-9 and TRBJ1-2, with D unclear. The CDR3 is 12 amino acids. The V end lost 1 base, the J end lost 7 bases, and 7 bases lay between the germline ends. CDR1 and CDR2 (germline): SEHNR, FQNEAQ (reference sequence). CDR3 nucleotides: TGTGCCAGCAGCTTAGAGACGGTTGGCTACACCTTC. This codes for CASSLETVGYTF.

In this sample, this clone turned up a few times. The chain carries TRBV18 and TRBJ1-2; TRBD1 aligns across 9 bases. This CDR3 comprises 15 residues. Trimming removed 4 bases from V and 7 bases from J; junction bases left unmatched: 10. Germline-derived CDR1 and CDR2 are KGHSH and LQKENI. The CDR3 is CASSQRTGEGFGYTF. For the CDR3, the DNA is TGTGCCAGCTCACAACGGACAGGGGAGGGCTTTGGCTACACCTTC.

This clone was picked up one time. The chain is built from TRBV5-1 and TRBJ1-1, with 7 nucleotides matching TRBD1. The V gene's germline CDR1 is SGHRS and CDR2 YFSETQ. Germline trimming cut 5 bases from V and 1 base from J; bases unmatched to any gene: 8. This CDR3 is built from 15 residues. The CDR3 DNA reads TGCGCCAGCAGTTTTCAGGGGGGTCCGAACACTGAAGCTTTCTTT. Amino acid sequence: CASSFQGGPNTEAFF.

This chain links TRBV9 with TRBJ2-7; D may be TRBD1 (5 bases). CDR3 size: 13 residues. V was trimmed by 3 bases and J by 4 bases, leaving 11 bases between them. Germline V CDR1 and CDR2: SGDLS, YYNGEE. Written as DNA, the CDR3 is TGTGCCAGCAGCGGCGACAGCGAGTACGAGCAGTACTTC. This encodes CASSGDSEYEQYF.

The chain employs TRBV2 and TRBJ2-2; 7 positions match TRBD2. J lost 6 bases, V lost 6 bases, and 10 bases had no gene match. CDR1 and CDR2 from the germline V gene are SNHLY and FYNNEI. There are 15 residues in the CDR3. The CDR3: CASSDPGGLPGELFF. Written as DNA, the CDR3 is TGTGCCAGCAGCGACCCGGGAGGTTTACCCGGGGAGCTGTTTTTT.

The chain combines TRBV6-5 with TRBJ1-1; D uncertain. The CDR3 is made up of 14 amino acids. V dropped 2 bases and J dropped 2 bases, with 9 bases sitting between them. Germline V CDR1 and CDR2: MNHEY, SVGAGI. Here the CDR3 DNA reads TGTGCCAGCAGTTACGGTAGCGGAAACACTGAAGCTTTCTTT. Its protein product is CASSYGSGNTEAFF.

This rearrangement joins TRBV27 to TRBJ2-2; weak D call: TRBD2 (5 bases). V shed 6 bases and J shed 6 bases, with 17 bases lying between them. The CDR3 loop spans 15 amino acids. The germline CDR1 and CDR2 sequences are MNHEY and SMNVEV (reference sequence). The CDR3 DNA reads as TGTGCCAGCAGCCCCTACCGGACTTCACCCGGGGAGCTGTTTTTT. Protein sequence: CASSPYRTSPGELFF.

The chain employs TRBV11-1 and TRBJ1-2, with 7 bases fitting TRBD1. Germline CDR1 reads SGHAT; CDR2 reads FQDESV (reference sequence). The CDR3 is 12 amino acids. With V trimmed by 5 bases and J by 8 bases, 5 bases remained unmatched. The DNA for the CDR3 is TGTGCCAGCAGCCACCGACAGGGAGGCTACACCTTC. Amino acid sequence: CASSHRQGGYTF.

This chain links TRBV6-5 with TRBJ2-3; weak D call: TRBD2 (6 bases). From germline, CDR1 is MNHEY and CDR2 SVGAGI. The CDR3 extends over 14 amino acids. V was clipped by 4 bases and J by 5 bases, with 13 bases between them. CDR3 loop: CASSWRREVDTQYF. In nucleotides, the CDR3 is TGTGCCAGCAGTTGGCGGAGGGAGGTAGATACGCAGTATTTT.

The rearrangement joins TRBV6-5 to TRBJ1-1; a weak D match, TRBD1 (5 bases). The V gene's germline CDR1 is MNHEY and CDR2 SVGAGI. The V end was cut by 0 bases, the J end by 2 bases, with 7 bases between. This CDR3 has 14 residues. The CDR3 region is CASSYSGENTEAFF. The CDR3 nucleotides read TGTGCCAGCAGTTACTCAGGGGAAAACACTGAAGCTTTCTTT.